These 24 T cell receptor beta chains were sequenced from one sample in a study of somatic mutations in cytotoxic T cells in rheumatoid arthritis. Profiling relied on immunoSEQ multiplex PCR, and the TCRdb table lists in-frame clones only, not all of them. The profile shows under 20,000 clones, around 80% of them singletons. The sample comprised CD8+ T cells sorted from blood. The receptors here all came from an adult with rheumatoid arthritis.

This clone came up a few times. The chain recombines TRBV6-5 with TRBJ1-5; no clear D. With 0 bases removed from V and 0 bases from J, the gap between germline ends came to 9 bases. The length of the CDR3 is 16 residues. Germline V CDR1 and CDR2: MNHEY, SVGAGI. The CDR3 sequence is CASSYSAGDSNQPQHF. Written as DNA, the CDR3 is TGTGCCAGCAGTTACTCGGCCGGTGATAGCAATCAGCCCCAGCATTTT.

This clone was recorded a few times. The V and J genes are TRBV29-1 and TRBJ1-1; D possibly corresponds to TRBD1 (6 bases). This CDR3 is 13 amino acids long. Germline V CDR1 and CDR2: SQVTM, ANQGSEA. Trimming took 5 bases from V and 0 from J, leaving 10 bases between them. The CDR3 here is CSVRRGLNTEAFF. The DNA for the CDR3 is TGCAGCGTTCGCAGGGGACTGAACACTGAAGCTTTCTTT. Together with reference TRBV29-1 and TRBJ1-1, the CDR3 gives the full variable domain: SAVISQKPSRDICQRGTSLTIQCQVDSQVTMMFWYRQQPGQSLTLIATANQGSEATYESGFVIDKFPISRPNLTFSTLTVSNMSPEDSSIYLCSVRRGLNTEAFFGQGTRLTVV.

This clone came up once. CDR3 protein: CASSLIGTYETYGYTF. In nucleotides, the CDR3 is TGTGCCAGCAGTTTAATAGGGACGTACGAAACCTATGGCTACACCTTC. The genes are TRBV28 and TRBJ1-2; tentative D call: TRBD1 (5 bases). V was shortened by 2 bases and J by 4 bases, with 17 bases between the two germline ends. Germline assignment: CDR1 MDHEN and CDR2 SYDVKM. This CDR3 comprises 16 residues.

This sequence joins TRBV7-6 and TRBJ2-7; 8 positions match TRBD2. Trimming at V came to 4 bases and at J to 0 bases, leaving 11 bases not matched to a gene. This CDR3 is built from 17 residues. Germline-derived CDR1 and CDR2 are SGHVS and FNYEAQ. Here the CDR3 DNA reads TGTGCCAGCAGCTCCCCGCACGGTAGCGGGATCTCCTACGAGCAGTACTTC. Protein: CASSSPHGSGISYEQYF.

This chain connects TRBV11-3 to TRBJ2-1; D remains unclear. Trimming took 3 bases from V and 2 from J, leaving 11 bases between them. Per the germline V gene, CDR1 is SGHNT and CDR2 is YENEEA. The CDR3 is 15 amino acids. CDR3: CASSFGSTAYNEQFF. CDR3 sequence (DNA): TGTGCCAGCAGCTTTGGTTCCACGGCCTACAATGAGCAGTTCTTC.

This rearrangement joins TRBV7-9 to TRBJ2-3; D call uncertain. Between the trimmed V and J ends, which lost 5 bases and 4 bases, there was a span of 7 bases. The CDR3 sequence is 12 residues long. CDR1 and CDR2 (germline): SEHNR, FQNEAQ (reference sequence). The CDR3 DNA is TGTGCCAGCAGCGGACCCCCAGATACGCAGTATTTT. Amino acids: CASSGPPDTQYF.

This clone has just one count. The chain employs TRBV9 and TRBJ1-2; 9 nucleotides align to TRBD1. J gave up 4 bases and V 0 bases, and 7 bases lay outside the gene matches. The CDR3 totals 16 residues. Germline CDR1 is SGDLS and CDR2 is YYNGEE. The CDR3 spells CASSVGGTGRVYGYTF. CDR3 nucleotide sequence: TGTGCCAGCAGCGTAGGTGGGACAGGGAGGGTCTATGGCTACACCTTC. Based on the CDR3 plus reference TRBV9 and TRBJ1-2, the full variable domain is DSGVTQTPKHLITATGQRVTLRCSPRSGDLSVYWYQQSLDQGLQFLIQYYNGEERAKGNILERFSAQQFPDLHSELNLSSLELGDSALYFCASSVGGTGRVYGYTFGSGTRLTVV.

The chain employs TRBV3-1 (or the pseudogene TRBV3-2) and TRBJ2-7; D remains ambiguous. This CDR3 region has 9 residues. V was clipped by 11 bases and J by 7 bases, with 9 bases between them. Germline loops: CDR1 LGHDT, CDR2 YNNKEL (reference sequence). The CDR3 DNA reads as TGTGCCGCTAGAAGGGAGCAGTACTTC. Encoded protein: CAARREQYF.

The chain couples TRBV6-1 to TRBJ1-6, with 8 bases fitting TRBD1. The germline gives CDR1 MNHNS, CDR2 SASEGT. The CDR3 has 15 amino acids. J was trimmed by 3 bases and V by 4 bases; bases with no gene match: 2. The CDR3 is CASSGQGIYNSPLHF. The DNA for the CDR3 is TGTGCCAGCAGTGGACAGGGGATCTATAATTCACCCCTCCACTTT.

This rearrangement joins TRBV28 to TRBJ1-2; TRBD1 might be the D (5 bases). Germline V gives CDR1 MDHEN, CDR2 SYDVKM. The CDR3 loop spans 14 amino acids. Trimming removed 8 bases from V and 5 bases from J, with 18 bases in between. The CDR3 sequence is CASVGWGRSYGYTF. The CDR3 bases are TGTGCCAGCGTGGGGTGGGGCAGGAGTTATGGCTACACCTTC.

The CDR3 DNA sequence: TGTGCCAGTAGCCCACTAGCGGGGGAATACAATGAGCAGTTCTTC. Amino acid sequence: CASSPLAGEYNEQFF. The chain employs TRBV19 and TRBJ2-1, with 11 bases aligning to TRBD2. This CDR3 is built from 15 residues. Losses at the gene ends were 6 bases for V and 4 bases for J; bases not matched to a gene: 5. Per germline, CDR1 LNHDA and CDR2 SQIVND (reference sequence).

V and J are TRBV11-2 and TRBJ2-7; 7 bases agree with TRBD2. The CDR3 is 16 residues long. Germline V CDR1 and CDR2: SGHAT, FQNNGV. With V trimmed by 1 base and J by 0 bases, 6 bases remained unmatched. The CDR3 sequence: CASSLGVASGSYEQYF. The DNA for the CDR3 is TGTGCCAGCAGCTTAGGGGTTGCTAGCGGCTCCTACGAGCAGTACTTC.

This chain links TRBV7-9 with TRBJ1-2; D unresolved. CDR3 size: 14 residues. V lost 7 bases and J 0 bases, leaving 12 bases between the germline ends. The germline V gene has CDR1 SEHNR and CDR2 FQNEAQ (reference sequence). CDR3 in amino acids: CASIPIRANYGYTF. CDR3 nucleotide sequence: TGTGCCAGCATACCGATTAGAGCTAACTATGGCTACACCTTC.

J is TRBJ2-2 and V is TRBV5-1; 8 bases fit TRBD2. This CDR3 is 16 amino acids long. V lost 0 bases and J lost 4; bases outside the gene matches: 5. Per germline, CDR1 SGHRS and CDR2 YFSETQ. The CDR3, as DNA: TGCGCCAGCAGCTTGGGGCTGCGGGGGGTCACCGGGGAGCTGTTTTTT. It translates to CASSLGLRGVTGELFF.

The genes are TRBV10-3 and TRBJ2-7; TRBD1 matches at 8 bases. The CDR3 is made up of 15 amino acids. V lost 3 bases and J lost 0; bases outside the gene matches: 4. Germline CDR1 reads ENHRY; CDR2 reads SYGVKD. The CDR3 coding sequence is TGTGCCATCAGTGAACGACAGGGGAGCTCCTACGAGCAGTACTTC. Protein product: CAISERQGSSYEQYF.

The chain recombines TRBV27 with TRBJ1-2; 7 bases align to TRBD1. This CDR3 comprises 15 residues. V lost 0 bases, J lost 8 bases, and 9 bases stayed unmatched. Germline V CDR1 and CDR2: MNHEY, SMNVEV (reference sequence). The CDR3 DNA sequence: TGTGCCAGCAGTTTATCGGTAGGGGGCGGGGAAGGCTACACCTTC. Residues: CASSLSVGGGEGYTF.

V is TRBV4-1 and J is TRBJ2-1; D might be TRBD1 or TRBD2, each matching 5 bases. The CDR3 loop spans 16 amino acids. Per germline, CDR1 MGHRA and CDR2 YSYEKL. The V end was cut by 1 base, the J end by 5 bases, with 15 bases between. The CDR3 bases are TGCGCCAGCAGCCAAGGGGCAGGGACCATCAACAATGAGCAGTTCTTC. It yields the protein CASSQGAGTINNEQFF.

The rearrangement links TRBV7-2 to TRBJ1-5, with TRBD1 matching over 7 bases. The germline V gene has CDR1 SGHTA and CDR2 FQGNSA. This CDR3 is built from 17 residues. Losses at the gene ends were 5 bases for V and 4 bases for J; bases not matched to a gene: 14. The CDR3 region is CASSLALSWDRNQPQHF. CDR3 nucleotide sequence: TGTGCCAGCAGCCTGGCCCTATCTTGGGACAGAAATCAGCCCCAGCATTTT. Drawing the rest from reference TRBV7-2 and TRBJ1-5, the complete variable domain is GAGVSQSPSNKVTEKGKDVELRCDPISGHTALYWYRQSLGQGLEFLIYFQGNSAPDKSGLPSDRFSAERTGGSVSTLTIQRTQQEDSAVYLCASSLALSWDRNQPQHFGDGTRLSIL.

The chain has TRBV30 and TRBJ1-1; D gene ambiguous. Trimming cost V 1 base and J 10 bases, with 7 bases left between them. Looked up from germline, CDR1 is GTSNPN and CDR2 is SVGIG (reference sequence). This CDR3 is 10 amino acids long. CDR3 nucleotide sequence: TGTGCCTGGAGTGAGGGAGCAGCTTTCTTT. The encoded protein is CAWSEGAAFF.

V usage is TRBV5-1 and J usage is TRBJ2-7; TRBD1 agrees at 7 bases. The CDR3 has 15 residues. J was trimmed by 0 bases and V by 4 bases; bases with no gene match: 7. Germline CDR1 is SGHRS and CDR2 is YFSETQ. The CDR3 region has the DNA TGCGCCAGCAGCAGGGACAGTTTATACTCCTACGAGCAGTACTTC. This codes for CASSRDSLYSYEQYF.

This chain's CDR3 is CASSFSGGASYNEQFF. CDR3 bases: TGTGCCAGTAGTTTTAGCGGGGGGGCTTCCTACAATGAGCAGTTCTTC. This chain uses TRBV19 with TRBJ2-1, with 11 bases aligning to TRBD2. Germline V gene sequence: CDR1 LNHDA, CDR2 SQIVND (reference sequence). With V trimmed by 5 bases and J by 1 base, 4 bases remained unmatched. This CDR3 is 16 amino acids long.

The chain has TRBV5-1 and TRBJ2-7; D tentatively fits TRBD1 or TRBD2 (5 bases each). CDR1 and CDR2 from the germline V gene are SGHRS and YFSETQ. V was cut by 4 bases and J by 2 bases, with 16 bases left in between. The CDR3 is made up of 15 amino acids. The CDR3 nucleotides read TGCGCCAGCAGCCCCCGGGGCCAGAAAGCCTACGAGCAGTACTTC. It specifies CASSPRGQKAYEQYF.

The V call is TRBV10-3, the J call TRBJ1-1, with TRBD1 matching over 7 bases. Germline V gene lookup returns CDR1 ENHRY and CDR2 SYGVKD. Trimming cost V 0 bases and J 3 bases; bases outside gene matches: 4. The CDR3 runs to 15 residues. Here the CDR3 reads CAISESRGRHTEAFF. The DNA of the CDR3 is TGTGCCATCAGTGAGTCGAGGGGGCGTCACACTGAAGCTTTCTTT.

The chain recombines TRBV5-5 with TRBJ2-5; the match to TRBD1 covers 7 bases. From germline, CDR1 is SGHKS and CDR2 YYEKEE (reference sequence). The CDR3 contains 14 residues. Trimming at V came to 2 bases and at J to 4 bases, leaving 5 bases not matched to a gene. CDR3 bases: TGTGCCAGCAGCTTAGGGGACAGATTAGAGACCCAGTACTTC. Protein sequence: CASSLGDRLETQYF.